Presented here are 17 T cell receptor beta chains from one specimen sequenced in a study of blood T cell repertoires in COVID-19. Repertoires were generated with immunoSEQ multiplex PCR, while TCRdb's copy carries only in-frame clones and drops some. The data show some 340,000 clones, more than 90% seen once. The specimen sequenced was PBMCs or T cells enriched from blood (not recorded which). The receptors come from a woman aged 30 to 39 who had been exposed to COVID-19.

J is TRBJ2-5 and V is TRBV19, with D possibly being TRBD1 (5 bases). V was clipped by 3 bases and J by 5 bases, with 13 bases between them. CDR1 LNHDA and CDR2 SQIVND come from the germline V gene (reference sequence). The CDR3 sequence is 14 residues long. As DNA, the CDR3 is TGTGCCAGTAGTATCACAGGCCCCTGGGAGACCCAGTACTTC. The encoded protein is CASSITGPWETQYF. The full variable domain, its missing parts supplied by reference TRBV19 and TRBJ2-5, is DGGITQSPKYLFRKEGQNVTLSCEQNLNHDAMYWYRQDPGQGLRLIYYSQIVNDFQKGDIAEGYSVSREKKESFPLTVTSAQKNPTAFYLCASSITGPWETQYFGPGTRLLVL.

V is TRBV3-1 (or the pseudogene TRBV3-2) and J is TRBJ2-3, with D uncertain. Germline CDR1 and CDR2: LGHDT and YNNKEL (reference sequence). V was pared by 2 bases and J by 6 bases, with 15 bases between. CDR3 size: 15 residues. CDR3 DNA: TGTGCCAGCAGCCAATCTCCCATTATCAGGGATACGCAGTATTTT. It encodes CASSQSPIIRDTQYF.

The V gene is TRBV6-5, the J gene TRBJ1-2, with 8 positions matching TRBD1. From germline, CDR1 is MNHEY and CDR2 SVGAGI. The CDR3 is 15 amino acids. With V trimmed by 6 bases and J by 3 bases, 9 bases remained unmatched. Here the CDR3 reads CASSAIMTGDYGYTF. Written as DNA, the CDR3 is TGTGCCAGCAGCGCCATTATGACAGGGGACTATGGCTACACCTTC.

This chain connects TRBV5-1 to TRBJ1-4; TRBD1 matches 9 bases. The germline gives CDR1 SGHRS, CDR2 YFSETQ. The V gene end was trimmed by 4 bases and the J gene end by 5 bases; junction bases not matched to a gene: 6. This CDR3 contains 15 residues. The CDR3 nucleotides read TGCGCCAGCAGCCCGGGACAGGGCCGGAATGAAAAACTGTTTTTT. Its protein product is CASSPGQGRNEKLFF.

The rearrangement links TRBV5-5 to TRBJ1-1; TRBD1 is a possible D gene (6 bases). The CDR3 spans 14 residues. Deletions cut 5 bases from V and 0 bases from J, with 11 bases between. Per germline, CDR1 SGHKS and CDR2 YYEKEE (reference sequence). CDR3 region: CASRAGTLNTEAFF. CDR3 in DNA: TGTGCCAGCAGGGCCGGGACACTGAACACTGAAGCTTTCTTT.

This sequence joins TRBV5-3 and TRBJ2-1; perhaps TRBD2 as D (5 bases). TRBV5-3 is filed as an ORF, its function uncertain. The CDR3 totals 16 residues. V was shortened by 0 bases and J by 0 bases, with 10 bases between the two germline ends. CDR3 sequence: CARSLVALDSYNEQFF. The DNA of the CDR3 is TGTGCCAGAAGCTTGGTAGCGCTGGACTCCTACAATGAGCAGTTCTTC.

The rearrangement uses TRBV5-8 and TRBJ1-2; D remains unclear. CDR3 length: 12 residues. CDR1 and CDR2 (germline): SGHTS, YDEGEE. The ends were cut back, 0 bases at V and 4 bases at J, with 4 bases in the middle. Here the CDR3 DNA reads TGTGCCAGCAGCTTGGACAGCTATGGCTACACCTTC. This translates into CASSLDSYGYTF.

The CDR3 reads CASSMGWGEAKNIQYF. CDR3 nucleotides: TGTGCCAGTAGTATGGGCTGGGGCGAGGCCAAAAACATTCAGTACTTC. This chain connects TRBV19 to TRBJ2-4, with D perhaps TRBD1 (5 bases). The germline V and J ends were trimmed by 3 bases and 1 base, with 13 bases remaining between them. CDR1 and CDR2 (germline): LNHDA, SQIVND (reference sequence). The CDR3 totals 16 residues.

The chain employs TRBV13 and TRBJ1-1; D might be TRBD1 (5 bases). V was clipped by 3 bases and J by 2 bases, with 10 bases between them. CDR1 and CDR2 (germline): PRHDT, FYEKMQ (reference sequence). The length of the CDR3 is 14 residues. The CDR3 DNA reads as TGTGCCAGCAGCTTCGGGGGGACTAACACTGAAGCTTTCTTT. The encoded protein is CASSFGGTNTEAFF. Using reference TRBV13 and TRBJ1-1 for the parts outside the CDR3, the full variable domain is AAGVIQSPRHLIKEKRETATLKCYPIPRHDTVYWYQQGPGQDPQFLISFYEKMQSDKGSIPDRFSAQQFSDYHSELNMSSLELGDSALYFCASSFGGTNTEAFFGQGTRLTVV.

In its sample, this clone was seen once. The chain uses TRBV4-1 and TRBJ1-1; D possibly corresponds to TRBD1 (5 bases). Germline CDR1 and CDR2: MGHRA and YSYEKL. Between the trimmed V and J ends, which lost 1 base and 10 bases, there was a span of 19 bases. The CDR3 sequence is 15 residues long. The CDR3 nucleotides are TGCGCCAGCAGCCAAGTGGGCAGGGAAGCTCTAGGAGCTTTCTTT. Translation: CASSQVGREALGAFF.

This chain links TRBV5-6 with TRBJ1-3; D is perhaps TRBD1 (5 bases). Looked up from germline, CDR1 is SGHDT and CDR2 is YYEEEE. V lost 4 bases and J 3 bases, leaving 20 bases between the germline ends. This CDR3 region has 17 residues. This chain's CDR3 is CASSEGLKVSFGNTIYF. CDR3 bases: TGTGCCAGCAGCGAGGGACTCAAGGTCAGTTTTGGAAACACCATATATTTT.

This chain joins TRBV9 and TRBJ1-2, with TRBD1 as a possible D gene (5 bases). Trimming took off 4 bases at V and 4 bases at J, with 17 bases between the two ends. CDR1 is SGDLS and CDR2 is YYNGEE in the germline V gene. The CDR3 loop spans 15 amino acids. CDR3 DNA: TGTGCCAGCAGCCCCAACCCACAGGCCTCCTATGGCTACACCTTC. Its translation is CASSPNPQASYGYTF.

The rearrangement links TRBV5-1 to TRBJ2-7; 11 nucleotides align to TRBD2. V dropped 4 bases and J dropped 0; count of bases not matched to a gene: 3. The CDR3 extends over 15 amino acids. Germline loops: CDR1 SGHRS, CDR2 YFSETQ. CDR3 nucleotides: TGCGCCAGCAGCCCGGGACTAGCGGACTCCTACGAGCAGTACTTC. Protein: CASSPGLADSYEQYF. Full variable domain (outside the CDR3, taken from reference TRBV5-1 and TRBJ2-7): KAGVTQTPRYLIKTRGQQVTLSCSPISGHRSVSWYQQTPGQGLQFLFEYFSETQRNKGNFPGRFSGRQFSNSRSEMNVSTLELGDSALYLCASSPGLADSYEQYFGPGTRLTVT.

This clone came up once. The chain recombines TRBV12-5 with TRBJ1-5; 7 bases map to TRBD1. Germline CDR1 is LGHNT and CDR2 is FRNRAP. With 3 bases clipped from V and 0 bases from J, the junction kept 8 bases outside the gene matches. This CDR3 comprises 17 residues. The DNA for the CDR3 is TGTGCTAGTGGTTTAGCTTCGGGACAGTATAGCAATCAGCCCCAGCATTTT. Its protein product is CASGLASGQYSNQPQHF. Full variable domain (remainder filled in from reference TRBV12-5 and TRBJ1-5): DARVTQTPRHKVTEMGQEVTMRCQPILGHNTVFWYRQTMMQGLELLAYFRNRAPLDDSGMPKDRFSAEMPDATLATLKIQPSEPRDSAVYFCASGLASGQYSNQPQHFGDGTRLSIL.

V and J are TRBV5-5 and TRBJ2-3, with 14 bases aligning to TRBD2. The CDR3 covers 17 residues. With 4 bases clipped from V and 2 bases from J, the junction kept 6 bases outside the gene matches. Germline V gene lookup returns CDR1 SGHKS and CDR2 YYEKEE (reference sequence). The CDR3 loop reads CASSRRGLAGVTDTQYF. The CDR3 DNA sequence: TGTGCCAGCAGCCGCCGGGGACTAGCGGGGGTCACAGATACGCAGTATTTT.

This rearrangement joins TRBV5-1 to TRBJ1-1, with a weak D call TRBD1 (5 bases). This CDR3 has 13 amino acids. V was cut by 1 base and J by 6 bases, with 10 bases left in between. The germline V gene has CDR1 SGHRS and CDR2 YFSETQ. The CDR3 is CASSLIQGAEAFF. As DNA, the CDR3 is TGCGCCAGCAGCTTGATCCAAGGGGCTGAAGCTTTCTTT. The whole variable domain, remainder taken from reference TRBV5-1 and TRBJ1-1, is KAGVTQTPRYLIKTRGQQVTLSCSPISGHRSVSWYQQTPGQGLQFLFEYFSETQRNKGNFPGRFSGRQFSNSRSEMNVSTLELGDSALYLCASSLIQGAEAFFGQGTRLTVV.

The chain links TRBV5-1 to TRBJ2-2; TRBD1 matches 8 bases. V gave up 5 bases and J gave up 1 base; unmatched junction bases: 1. There are 14 residues in the CDR3. CDR1 is SGHRS and CDR2 is YFSETQ in the germline V gene. This CDR3 reads CASRDRVNTGELFF. In nucleotides, the CDR3 is TGCGCCAGCAGGGACAGGGTGAACACCGGGGAGCTGTTTTTT. The full variable domain, rest sourced from reference TRBV5-1 and TRBJ2-2, is KAGVTQTPRYLIKTRGQQVTLSCSPISGHRSVSWYQQTPGQGLQFLFEYFSETQRNKGNFPGRFSGRQFSNSRSEMNVSTLELGDSALYLCASRDRVNTGELFFGEGSRLTVL.